This note documents a single T cell receptor (beta chain) sequence. This clone was counted only a few times. Which antigen it targets is not known. No quality values exist for individual bases; no much larger clone is one base distant. This sample was included in a study of CD8+ T cells in alopecia areata (dated by TCRdb to 2016 to 2018). Study-level background: Treated patients were enrolled in an open-label pilot trial of oral tofacitinib, 5 to 10 mg twice daily, for moderate-to-severe alopecia areata. Patients received tofacitinib for 6 to 18 months and were then followed off drug for 6 months to check for delayed response and recurrence. The study used high-throughput TCRbeta sequencing to examine T cell clonal expansion in alopecia areata, in both the C3H/HeJ mouse model and human patients. On the human side, TCRbeta sequencing was run on scalp tissue and on sorted CD4+ and CD8+ peripheral blood T cells from healthy controls and from alopecia areata patients with either patchy or totalis/universalis disease. Patients on tofacitinib were biopsied at baseline and after 4 and 24 weeks of treatment, and several of the patients also had a later scalp biopsy. Scalp clonality was compared across normal scalp (n=4), patchy alopecia areata scalp (n=8), and alopecia totalis/universalis scalp (n=8). RNA was extracted with the PAXgene miRNA kit for fixed scalp, the miRNeasy kit for PBMCs, and the RNeasy kit for mouse skin. TCRbeta CDR3 regions were amplified by immunoSEQ multiplex PCR using 35 Vbeta forward and 13 Jbeta reverse primers.

General findings and caveats noted by the study authors: Compared with normal scalp, lesional scalp, particularly in alopecia totalis/universalis, had higher clonality and more expanded CD8+ clones, which suggests antigenic drive. Resident alphabeta T cells in normal human skin are also sequenced, complicating scalp TCR repertoire analysis, unlike mouse skin dominated by gammadelta T cells. Shared TCR sequences between patients were less evident than in mice, which may be partly attributable to HLA diversity in the patient population.

The protocol used for the library was the immunoSEQ multiplex PCR assay. To provide template for TCR sequencing, every sample had RNA extracted and reverse transcribed into cDNA. First-strand cDNA was synthesized with SuperScript III using a 2:1 mix of oligo-dT and random hexamers. A synthetic immune receptor repertoire was used to measure amplification bias, and any remaining bias was corrected computationally. The authors processed their data as follows. Raw reads were preprocessed for error removal, and CDR3 was defined according to IMGT conventions as running from the conserved cysteine to phenylalanine. Clonality was calculated as 1 minus Shannon entropy normalized by log2 of the number of productive unique TCRs. Whether each scalp clone was CD4 or CD8 was inferred by checking scalp TCRbeta sequences against the CD4 and CD8 repertoires from sorted blood. Here the immuneACCESS table is served through TCRdb, limited to in-frame sequences with V and J called. Missing clones are a known gap in these copies; in checked studies unresolved V genes cover under half, and the rest lacks a known reason. V, J and clone size are taken as reported in that table, and D and trimming were inferred from the DNA itself. The table for this sample lists almost 250,000 clones; 67% of them were counted only once. The ten largest clones capture roughly 1.2% of the sample.

V gives up 7 bases and J gives up 5 bases, and the segment between their germline ends measures 11 bases. CDR3 length: 11 amino acids, cysteine to phenylalanine. The retained sequence is limited to the CDR3, 33 bases, with the frame set at the first base. The germline V gene encodes CDR1 SQVTM and CDR2 ANQGSEA. Per the publication, the time point label means: baseline before oral tofacitinib. Lesional scalp punch biopsies and peripheral blood were obtained from alopecia areata patients. PBMCs were isolated by density centrifugation and stained for CD3, CD4 and CD8, and CD4+ and CD8+ T cells were sorted on a FACSAria.

The rearrangement joined TRBV29-1 to TRBJ2-5; no confident D gene assignment can be made. The sequence derives from a human donor with alopecia areata. The sample here was CD4+ T cells sorted from blood, taken at week 0. The encoded CDR3 is CSALLPETQYF. The nucleotides read TGCAGCGCTTTACTTCCGGAGACCCAGTACTTC.